These 15 T cell receptor beta chains were all obtained from the same sample, sequenced in a study of blood T cell repertoires in COVID-19. The repertoire was sequenced with immunoSEQ multiplex PCR; TCRdb's copy has only in-frame clones and lacks some. The sample holds around 450,000 clones; less than 95% are singletons and the top ten take around 0.6%. The sequencing input was PBMCs or T cells enriched from blood (not recorded which). The receptors originated from a young man who had recovered from COVID-19.

CDR3 DNA: TGTGCCAGTAGTACCAGGTGGGTGGACAATCAGCCCCAGCATTTT. It translates to CASSTRWVDNQPQHF. The chain carries TRBV19 and TRBJ1-5; D gene ambiguous. The CDR3 is 15 residues long. Trimming took 4 bases from V and 3 from J, leaving 13 bases between them. The germline V gene has CDR1 LNHDA and CDR2 SQIVND (reference sequence).

The gene calls are TRBV11-3 and TRBJ2-1; 7 bases line up with TRBD2. V gave up 2 bases and J gave up 8 bases; unmatched junction bases: 9. In germline, CDR1 is SGHNT, CDR2 YENEEA. The CDR3 totals 15 residues. The CDR3 loop is CASSLQGLGNDEQFF. The CDR3, as DNA: TGTGCCAGCAGCTTACAAGGACTAGGGAACGATGAGCAGTTCTTC.

The chain is built from TRBV4-2 and TRBJ2-3, with no clear D. This CDR3 comprises 16 residues. Per the germline V gene, CDR1 is LGHNA and CDR2 is YNFKEQ. V was cut by 1 base and J by 1 base, with 12 bases left in between. The CDR3 here is CASSQVGHSGTDTQYF. In nucleotides, the CDR3 is TGTGCCAGCAGCCAAGTTGGGCACTCAGGCACAGATACGCAGTATTTT.

V and J are TRBV5-1 and TRBJ2-2; 10 nucleotides agree with TRBD1. The CDR3 runs 16 residues. In germline, CDR1 is SGHRS, CDR2 YFSETQ. The trim removed 4 bases at V and 5 bases at J, leaving 8 bases unmatched. CDR3 coding DNA: TGCGCCAGCAGCGCCGGGACAGGGGTTTTTACCGGGGAGCTGTTTTTT. Protein: CASSAGTGVFTGELFF.

This clone was picked up one time. V gene TRBV3-1 (or the pseudogene TRBV3-2) combines with J gene TRBJ2-1; 16 bases align to TRBD2. CDR3 length: 16 amino acids. CDR1 is LGHDT, CDR2 YNNKEL, per germline (reference sequence). The V gene end was trimmed by 3 bases and the J gene end by 9 bases; junction bases not matched to a gene: 5. In DNA, the CDR3 is TGTGCCAGCAGCCAGGGGACTAGCGGGAGGGCCGGTGAGCAGTTCTTC. Amino acids: CASSQGTSGRAGEQFF.

The chain has TRBV7-3 and TRBJ1-2; D unresolved. The CDR3 has 13 amino acids. V lost 5 bases and J lost 3, with 10 bases in between. Germline V gene lookup returns CDR1 SGHTA and CDR2 FQGTGA. This CDR3 reads CASSPDGDYGYTF. DNA of the CDR3: TGTGCCAGCAGCCCCGACGGGGACTATGGCTACACCTTC. Complete variable domain (other parts from reference TRBV7-3 and TRBJ1-2): GAGVSQTPSNKVTEKGKYVELRCDPISGHTALYWYRQSLGQGPEFLIYFQGTGAADDSGLPNDRFFAVRPEGSVSTLKIQRTERGDSAVYLCASSPDGDYGYTFGSGTRLTVV.

This clone occurred a few times. The gene calls are TRBV2 and TRBJ1-5; no definite D call. Germline V gene sequence: CDR1 SNHLY, CDR2 FYNNEI. The CDR3 runs 12 residues. Trimming took 4 bases from V and 6 from J, leaving 7 bases between them. The CDR3 DNA is TGTGCCAGCAGTGGTGGGAGTCAGCCCCAGCATTTT. It specifies CASSGGSQPQHF.

The J gene is TRBJ1-5, the V gene TRBV4-2; no clear D. There are 16 residues in the CDR3. Germline lookup yields CDR1 LGHNA and CDR2 YNFKEQ. Trimming shortened V by 1 base and J by 0 bases, and 10 bases separated the two germline ends. DNA for the CDR3: TGTGCCAGCAGCCAAGGTGGTCAGAATAGCAATCAGCCCCAGCATTTT. Translation: CASSQGGQNSNQPQHF.

This clone was counted ten times or more. V usage is TRBV6-4 and J usage is TRBJ1-2; 9 nucleotides align to TRBD1. Germline CDR1 reads MRHNA; CDR2 reads SNTAGT. The CDR3 is 13 residues long. After removal of 0 bases from V and 7 bases from J, the junction contained 0 bases not matched to a gene. CDR3 sequence (DNA): TGTGCCAGCAGTGACTCGGACAGGGGTGGCTACACCTTC. Translated: CASSDSDRGGYTF.

The chain uses TRBV5-5 and TRBJ1-3, with 7 bases identical to TRBD1. The CDR3 spans 14 residues. Germline values: CDR1 SGHKS, CDR2 YYEKEE (reference sequence). Losses at the gene ends were 3 bases for V and 1 base for J; bases not matched to a gene: 1. The CDR3 here is CASSWDRSGNTIYF. CDR3 DNA sequence: TGTGCCAGCAGCTGGGACAGATCTGGAAACACCATATATTTT.

The chain uses TRBV28 and TRBJ1-4, with TRBD1 matching over 8 bases. Germline CDR1 and CDR2: MDHEN and SYDVKM. V was clipped by 2 bases and J by 8 bases; unmatched bases: 7. The CDR3 is made up of 15 amino acids. CDR3 in DNA: TGTGCCAGCAGTTTAGGTGGACAGGGCCGGGAAAAACTGTTTTTT. Translation gives CASSLGGQGREKLFF. Full variable domain (rest looked up from reference TRBV28 and TRBJ1-4): DVKVTQSSRYLVKRTGEKVFLECVQDMDHENMFWYRQDPGLGLRLIYFSYDVKMKEKGDIPEGYSVSREKKERFSLILESASTNQTSMYLCASSLGGQGREKLFFGSGTQLSVL.

This sequence joins TRBV7-2 and TRBJ1-2, with D uncertain. The CDR3 is 10 amino acids. Germline V CDR1 and CDR2: SGHTA, FQGNSA. V was trimmed by 11 bases and J by 3 bases, leaving 7 bases between them. The CDR3 DNA sequence: TGTGCCTCCTGGCACTATGGCTACACCTTC. Translating it yields CASWHYGYTF.

The V and J genes are TRBV5-1 and TRBJ1-6; 11 bases match TRBD1. The ends lost 4 bases at V and 8 bases at J; junction bases unmatched: 5. CDR3 size: 15 residues. Germline-derived CDR1 and CDR2 are SGHRS and YFSETQ. The CDR3: CASSVGTGGHSPLHF. The CDR3 bases are TGCGCCAGCAGCGTGGGGACAGGGGGGCATTCACCCCTCCACTTT.

The chain employs TRBV7-2 and TRBJ1-3, with D uncertain. CDR1 and CDR2 from the germline V gene are SGHTA and FQGNSA. The V end was cut by 2 bases, the J end by 5 bases, with 4 bases between. The CDR3 spans 12 residues. CDR3 protein: CASSLYRNTIYF. As DNA, the CDR3 is TGTGCCAGCAGCTTATATCGAAACACCATATATTTT.

The CDR3 region is CASSSGTGGPYEQYF. Written as DNA, the CDR3 is TGTGCCAGCAGCTCCGGGACAGGGGGTCCCTACGAGCAGTACTTC. This chain uses TRBV6-5 with TRBJ2-7; 11 nucleotides match TRBD1. There are 15 residues in the CDR3. Germline V gene lookup returns CDR1 MNHEY and CDR2 SVGAGI. V lost 6 bases, J lost 2 bases, and 6 bases stayed unmatched.